This TCR beta chain was captured in a study of blood T cell repertoires in COVID-19. About the study: Whether acute or convalescent, the COVID-19 samples came from the United States, Italy and Spain. T cells, B-cell-depleted T cells, or PBMCs supplied cDNA or gDNA.

In the authors' workflow: Nucleated cell number was recorded as an estimate derived from reference gene primer amplification. Libraries were prepared by immunoSEQ multiplex PCR; TCRdb keeps only in-frame clonotypes and omits some of them. V, J and clone size reflect that table, while D and trimming were determined from the DNA. Of about 87,000 clones in the sample, roughly 88% were seen once. Trimming cost V 4 bases and J 4 bases, with 4 bases left between them. Germline CDR1 and CDR2: MNHEY and SVGAGI. The CDR3 is made up of 12 amino acids. This sequence originates from a human donor in a cohort sampled during active COVID-19. The genes are TRBV6-5 and TRBJ2-2, with D unclear. Material: peripheral blood. In DNA, the CDR3 is TGTGCCAGCAGTTCCAGCACCGGGGAGCTGTTTTTT. This sequence encodes CASSSSTGELFF.